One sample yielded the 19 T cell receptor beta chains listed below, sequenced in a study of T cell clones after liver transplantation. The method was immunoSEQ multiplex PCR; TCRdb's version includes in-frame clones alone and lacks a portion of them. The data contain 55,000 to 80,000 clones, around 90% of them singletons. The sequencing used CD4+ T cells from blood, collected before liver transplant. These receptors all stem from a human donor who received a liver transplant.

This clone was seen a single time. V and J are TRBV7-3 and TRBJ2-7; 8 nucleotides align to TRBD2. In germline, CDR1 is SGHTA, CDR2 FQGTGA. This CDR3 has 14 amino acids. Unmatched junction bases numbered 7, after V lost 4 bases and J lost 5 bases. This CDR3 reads CASSSSGGAHEQYF. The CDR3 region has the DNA TGTGCCAGCAGCTCCTCGGGGGGGGCCCACGAGCAGTACTTC.

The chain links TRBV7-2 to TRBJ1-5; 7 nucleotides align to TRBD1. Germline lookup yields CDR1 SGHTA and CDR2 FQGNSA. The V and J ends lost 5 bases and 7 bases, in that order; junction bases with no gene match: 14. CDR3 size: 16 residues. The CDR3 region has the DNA TGTGCCAGCAGCACCAGGGGAGCAGGGGGTAGCCAGCCCCAGCATTTT. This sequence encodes CASSTRGAGGSQPQHF.

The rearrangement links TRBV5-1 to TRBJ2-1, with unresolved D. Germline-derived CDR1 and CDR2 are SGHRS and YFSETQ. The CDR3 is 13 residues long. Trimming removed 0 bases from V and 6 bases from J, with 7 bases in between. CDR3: CASSLDLTNEQFF. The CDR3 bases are TGCGCCAGCAGCTTGGACTTGACCAATGAGCAGTTCTTC.

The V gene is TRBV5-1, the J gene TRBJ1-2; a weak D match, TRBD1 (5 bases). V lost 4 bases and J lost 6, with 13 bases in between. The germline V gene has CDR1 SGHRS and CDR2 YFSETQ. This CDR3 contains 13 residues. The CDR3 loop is CASSIGHLDGYTF. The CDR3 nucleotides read TGCGCCAGCAGCATCGGACATCTCGATGGCTACACCTTC. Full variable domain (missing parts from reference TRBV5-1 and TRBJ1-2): KAGVTQTPRYLIKTRGQQVTLSCSPISGHRSVSWYQQTPGQGLQFLFEYFSETQRNKGNFPGRFSGRQFSNSRSEMNVSTLELGDSALYLCASSIGHLDGYTFGSGTRLTVV.

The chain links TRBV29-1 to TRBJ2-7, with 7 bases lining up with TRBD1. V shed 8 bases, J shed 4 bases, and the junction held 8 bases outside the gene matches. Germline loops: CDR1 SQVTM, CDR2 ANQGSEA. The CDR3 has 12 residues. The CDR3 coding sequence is TGCAGCATCGCCGGGACAGCATACGAGCAGTACTTC. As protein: CSIAGTAYEQYF.

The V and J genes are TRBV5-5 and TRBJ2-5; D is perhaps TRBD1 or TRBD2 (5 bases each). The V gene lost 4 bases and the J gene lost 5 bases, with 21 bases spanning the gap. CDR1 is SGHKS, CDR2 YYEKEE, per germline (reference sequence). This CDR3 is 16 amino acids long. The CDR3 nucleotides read TGTGCCAGCAGCCCCCGAGGGAGACAGACCAGGGAGACCCAGTACTTC. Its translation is CASSPRGRQTRETQYF.

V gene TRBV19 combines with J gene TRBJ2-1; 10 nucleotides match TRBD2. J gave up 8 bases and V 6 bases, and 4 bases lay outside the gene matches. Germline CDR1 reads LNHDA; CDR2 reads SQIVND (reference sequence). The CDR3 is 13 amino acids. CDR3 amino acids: CASRASGSHEQFF. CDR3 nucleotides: TGTGCCAGTAGGGCTAGCGGGAGCCATGAGCAGTTCTTC.

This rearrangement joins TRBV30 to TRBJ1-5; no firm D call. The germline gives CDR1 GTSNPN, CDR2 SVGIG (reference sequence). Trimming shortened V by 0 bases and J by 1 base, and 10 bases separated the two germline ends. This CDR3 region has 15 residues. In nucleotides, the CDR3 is TGTGCCTGGAGTGTACGCGTAGGCAGCAATCAGCCCCAGCATTTT. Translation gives CAWSVRVGSNQPQHF.

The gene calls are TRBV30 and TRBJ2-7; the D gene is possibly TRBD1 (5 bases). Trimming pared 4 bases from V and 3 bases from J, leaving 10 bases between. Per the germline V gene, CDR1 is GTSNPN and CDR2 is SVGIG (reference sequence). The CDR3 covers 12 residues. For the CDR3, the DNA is TGTGCCTGGAATCGACAGCGCTACGAGCAGTACTTC. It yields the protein CAWNRQRYEQYF.

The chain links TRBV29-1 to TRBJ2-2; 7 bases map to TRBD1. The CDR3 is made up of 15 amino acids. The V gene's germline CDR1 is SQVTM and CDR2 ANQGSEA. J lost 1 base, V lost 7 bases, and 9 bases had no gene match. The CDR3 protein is CSAGPGTVNTGELFF. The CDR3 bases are TGCAGCGCAGGCCCCGGGACAGTGAACACCGGGGAGCTGTTTTTT.

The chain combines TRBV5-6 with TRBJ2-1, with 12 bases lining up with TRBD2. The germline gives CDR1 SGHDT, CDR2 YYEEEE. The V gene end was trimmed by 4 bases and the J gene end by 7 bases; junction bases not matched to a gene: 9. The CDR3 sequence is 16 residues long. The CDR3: CASSPATSGRRNEQFF. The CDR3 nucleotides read TGTGCCAGCAGCCCCGCTACTAGCGGGAGGAGGAATGAGCAGTTCTTC.

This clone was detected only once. CDR3 bases: TGTGCCAGCAGCCTCTCGGACAGGGGAAACACTGAAGCTTTCTTT. It specifies CASSLSDRGNTEAFF. The chain recombines TRBV9 with TRBJ1-1, with 9 bases fitting TRBD1. The CDR3 covers 15 residues. Germline CDR1 is SGDLS and CDR2 is YYNGEE. V shed 4 bases and J 2 bases; nucleotides not matched to a gene: 6.

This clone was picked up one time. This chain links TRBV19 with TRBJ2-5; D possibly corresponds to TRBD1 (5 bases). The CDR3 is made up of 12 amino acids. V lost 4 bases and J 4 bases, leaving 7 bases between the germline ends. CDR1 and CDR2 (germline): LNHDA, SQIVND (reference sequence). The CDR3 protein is CASSNQGETQYF. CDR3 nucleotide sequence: TGTGCCAGTAGTAATCAGGGAGAGACCCAGTACTTC.

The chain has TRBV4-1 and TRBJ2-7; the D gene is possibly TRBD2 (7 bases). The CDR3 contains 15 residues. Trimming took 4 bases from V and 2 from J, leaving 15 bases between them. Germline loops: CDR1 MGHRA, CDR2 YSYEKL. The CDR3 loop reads CASSPEGGRTYEQYF. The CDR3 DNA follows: TGCGCCAGCAGCCCCGAGGGGGGGAGAACCTACGAGCAGTACTTC.

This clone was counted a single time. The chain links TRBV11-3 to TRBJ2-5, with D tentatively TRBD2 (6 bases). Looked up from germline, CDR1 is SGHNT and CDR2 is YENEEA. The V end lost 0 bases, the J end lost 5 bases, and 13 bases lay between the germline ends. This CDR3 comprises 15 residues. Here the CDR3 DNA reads TGTGCCAGCAGCTTAGATACAGCCCGGGGGGAGACCCAGTACTTC. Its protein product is CASSLDTARGETQYF.

The chain's CDR3 is CASSVVGAPEQFF. In DNA, the CDR3 is TGTGCCAGCAGCGTAGTCGGCGCTCCGGAGCAGTTCTTC. This rearrangement joins TRBV9 to TRBJ2-1; unclear D gene. V shed 0 bases and J shed 10 bases, with 11 bases lying between them. Germline CDR1 and CDR2: SGDLS and YYNGEE. There are 13 residues in the CDR3.

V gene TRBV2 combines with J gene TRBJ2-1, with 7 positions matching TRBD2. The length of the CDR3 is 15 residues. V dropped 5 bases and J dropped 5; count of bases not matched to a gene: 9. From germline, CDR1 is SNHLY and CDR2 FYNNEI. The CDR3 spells CASSPSAGINNEQFF. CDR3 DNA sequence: TGTGCCAGCAGTCCGTCAGCGGGGATAAACAATGAGCAGTTCTTC.

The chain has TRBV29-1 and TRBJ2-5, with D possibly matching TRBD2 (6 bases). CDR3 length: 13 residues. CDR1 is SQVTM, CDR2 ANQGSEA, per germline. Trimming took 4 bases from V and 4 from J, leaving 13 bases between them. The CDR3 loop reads CSVGRGGLETQYF. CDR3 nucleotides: TGCAGCGTTGGGCGTGGGGGACTAGAGACCCAGTACTTC.

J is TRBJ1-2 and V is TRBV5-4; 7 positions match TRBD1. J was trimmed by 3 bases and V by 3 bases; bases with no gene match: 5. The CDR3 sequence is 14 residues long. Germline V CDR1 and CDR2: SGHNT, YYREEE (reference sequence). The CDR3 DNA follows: TGTGCCAGCAGCTCCGGACAGGTTGACTATGGCTACACCTTC. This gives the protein CASSSGQVDYGYTF.